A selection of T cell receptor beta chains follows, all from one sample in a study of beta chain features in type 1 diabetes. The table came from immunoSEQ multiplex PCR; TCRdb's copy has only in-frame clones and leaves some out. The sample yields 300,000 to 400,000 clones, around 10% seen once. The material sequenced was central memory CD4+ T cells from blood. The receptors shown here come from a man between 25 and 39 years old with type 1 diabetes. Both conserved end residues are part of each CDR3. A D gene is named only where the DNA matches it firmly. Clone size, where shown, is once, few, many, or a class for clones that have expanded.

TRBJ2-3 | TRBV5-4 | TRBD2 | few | CASSIRTSGSADTQYF | TGTGCCAGCAGCATCCGGACTAGCGGGAGTGCTGATACGCAGTATTTT
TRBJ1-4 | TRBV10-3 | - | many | CAIKQGDNEKLFF | TGTGCCATCAAGCAGGGCGATAATGAAAAACTGTTTTTT
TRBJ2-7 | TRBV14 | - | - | CASSRSGAPYEQYF | TGTGCCAGCAGTCGGTCGGGGGCTCCCTACGAGCAGTACTTC
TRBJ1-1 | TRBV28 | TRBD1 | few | CASTLGGTGGTEAFF | TGTGCCAGCACCTTGGGAGGGACAGGGGGAACTGAAGCTTTCTTT
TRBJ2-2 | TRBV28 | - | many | CASSLGGNTGELFF | TGTGCCAGCAGTTTAGGAGGGAACACCGGGGAGCTGTTTTTT
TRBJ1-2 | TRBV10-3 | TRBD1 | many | CAISRDRDGDGYTF | TGTGCCATCAGCCGGGACAGGGACGGAGATGGCTACACCTTC
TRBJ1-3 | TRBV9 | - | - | CASSREGDSGNTIYF | TGTGCCAGCAGCCGGGAAGGAGACTCTGGAAACACCATATATTTT
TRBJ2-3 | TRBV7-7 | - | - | CASSLVLVADSSTDTQYF | TGTGCCAGCAGCTTAGTTTTAGTCGCTGATTCTAGCACAGATACGCAGTATTTT
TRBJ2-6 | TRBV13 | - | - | CASSFGRSGANVLTF | TGTGCCAGCAGCTTCGGAAGATCTGGGGCCAACGTCCTGACTTTC
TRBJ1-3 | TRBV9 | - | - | CASSPSPAPSGNTIYF | TGTGCCAGCAGCCCTAGTCCAGCTCCCTCTGGAAACACCATATATTTT
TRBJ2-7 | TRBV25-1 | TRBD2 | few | CASSELRAGVGYEQYF | TGTGCCAGCAGTGAATTACGCGCGGGGGTAGGGTACGAGCAGTACTTC
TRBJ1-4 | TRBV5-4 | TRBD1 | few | CASSQTQGATNEKLFF | TGTGCCAGCAGCCAGACCCAGGGGGCAACTAATGAAAAACTGTTTTTT
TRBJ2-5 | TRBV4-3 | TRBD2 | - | CASSQSLAGETQYF | TGCGCCAGCAGCCAAAGCCTAGCGGGAGAGACCCAGTACTTC
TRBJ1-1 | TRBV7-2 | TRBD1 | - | CASSPGQGTWLTEAFF | TGTGCCAGCAGCCCAGGACAGGGGACGTGGTTAACTGAAGCTTTCTTT
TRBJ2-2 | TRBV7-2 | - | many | CASSLGQAYGELFF | TGTGCCAGCAGCTTAGGACAGGCGTACGGGGAGCTGTTTTTT
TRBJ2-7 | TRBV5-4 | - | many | CASSLAGESSYEQYF | TGTGCCAGCAGCTTGGCAGGGGAGAGCTCCTACGAGCAGTACTTC
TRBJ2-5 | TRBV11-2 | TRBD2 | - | CASSSTSGMETQYF | TGTGCCAGCAGCTCGACTAGCGGGATGGAGACCCAGTACTTC